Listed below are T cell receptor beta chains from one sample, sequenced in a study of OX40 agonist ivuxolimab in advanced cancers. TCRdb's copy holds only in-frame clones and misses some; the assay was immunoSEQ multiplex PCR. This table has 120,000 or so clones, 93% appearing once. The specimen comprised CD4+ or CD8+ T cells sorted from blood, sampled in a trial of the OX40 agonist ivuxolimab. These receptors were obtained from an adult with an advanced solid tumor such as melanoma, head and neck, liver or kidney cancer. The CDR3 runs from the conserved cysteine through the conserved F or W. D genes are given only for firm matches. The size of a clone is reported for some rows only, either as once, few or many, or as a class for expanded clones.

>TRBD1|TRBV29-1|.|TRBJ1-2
CSAGEGARGYTF
TGCAGCGCCGGTGAGGGGGCGCGTGGCTACACCTTC
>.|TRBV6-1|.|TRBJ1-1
CASSESYRSRAEAFF
TGTGCCAGCAGTGAAAGTTACAGGAGTAGGGCTGAAGCTTTCTTT
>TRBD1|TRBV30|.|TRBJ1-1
CAWSQDRLSSEAFF
TGTGCCTGGAGTCAGGACAGGCTTAGTTCTGAAGCTTTCTTT
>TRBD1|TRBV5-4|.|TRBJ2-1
CASSEETGRDEQFF
TGTGCCAGCAGCGAGGAGACAGGGCGCGATGAGCAGTTCTTC
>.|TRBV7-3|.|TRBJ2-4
CASSGAGAKNIQYF
TGTGCCAGCAGCGGGGCTGGCGCCAAAAACATTCAGTACTTC
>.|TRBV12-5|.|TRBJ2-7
CASGLTGYPYEQYF
TGTGCTAGTGGTTTGACAGGTTACCCCTACGAGCAGTACTTC
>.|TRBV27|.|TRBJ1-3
CASSPDRDTWRNTIYF
TGTGCCAGCAGTCCGGACCGGGACACGTGGAGAAACACCATATATTTT
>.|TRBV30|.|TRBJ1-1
CACTVGAALLAFF
TGTGCCTGTACGGTTGGGGCAGCCTTGTTGGCTTTCTTT
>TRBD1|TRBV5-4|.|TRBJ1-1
CASSFPDRGTEAFF
TGTGCCAGCAGCTTCCCTGACAGGGGAACTGAAGCTTTCTTT
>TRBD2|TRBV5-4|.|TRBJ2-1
CASSSPIAGGTISSYNEQFF
TGTGCCAGCAGCTCCCCCATAGCGGGAGGGACCATAAGCTCCTACAATGAGCAGTTCTTC
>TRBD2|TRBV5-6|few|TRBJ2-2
CASSLRLAGLGGELFF
TGTGCCAGCAGCTTGAGACTAGCGGGATTAGGCGGGGAGCTGTTTTTT
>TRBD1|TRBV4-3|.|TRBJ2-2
CASSQDLRGLIGELFF
TGCGCCAGCAGCCAAGATCTCAGGGGGCTAATCGGGGAGCTGTTTTTT
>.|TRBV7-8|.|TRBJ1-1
CASSLPGAPRPNTEAFF
TGTGCCAGCAGCTTGCCCGGGGCCCCACGGCCGAACACTGAAGCTTTCTTT
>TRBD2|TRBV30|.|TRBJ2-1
CAWGGTRGGNEQFF
TGTGCCTGGGGTGGGACTAGAGGTGGCAATGAGCAGTTCTTC
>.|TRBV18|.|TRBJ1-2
CASSPPGANYGYTF
TGTGCCAGCTCACCACCGGGGGCTAACTATGGCTACACCTTC
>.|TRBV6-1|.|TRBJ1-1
CASSVERNTEAFF
TGTGCCAGCAGTGTGGAGCGGAACACTGAAGCTTTCTTT
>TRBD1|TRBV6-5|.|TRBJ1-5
CASSGTGDNQPQHF
TGTGCCAGCAGCGGGACAGGGGACAATCAGCCCCAGCATTTT
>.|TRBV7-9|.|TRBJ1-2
CASSPSGGGYTF
TGTGCCAGCAGCCCCAGCGGGGGTGGCTACACCTTC
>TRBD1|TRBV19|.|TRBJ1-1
CASSPLQGAAAEAFF
TGTGCCAGTAGTCCTCTCCAGGGGGCGGCCGCTGAAGCTTTCTTT
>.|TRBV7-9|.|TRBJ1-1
CASSLITVNTEAFF
TGTGCCAGCAGCTTAATAACAGTGAACACTGAAGCTTTCTTT
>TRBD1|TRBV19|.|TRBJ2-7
CASSVTGDSYEQYF
TGTGCCAGTAGCGTAACAGGGGACTCCTACGAGCAGTACTTC
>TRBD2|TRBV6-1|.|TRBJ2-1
CASSDPLTSGDEQFF
TGTGCCAGCAGTGACCCCCTGACTAGCGGGGATGAGCAGTTCTTC
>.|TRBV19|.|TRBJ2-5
CASSRPGPQETQYF
TGTGCCAGTAGTAGGCCCGGACCACAAGAGACCCAGTACTTC
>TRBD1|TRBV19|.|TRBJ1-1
CASSIDPGTGGKAFF
TGTGCCAGTAGTATAGATCCAGGGACAGGGGGGAAAGCTTTCTTT
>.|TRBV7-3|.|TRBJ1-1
CASSFFSQVRDTEAFF
TGTGCCAGCAGCTTTTTCTCTCAGGTGCGGGACACTGAAGCTTTCTTT
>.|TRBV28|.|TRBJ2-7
CASSFGGSYEQYF
TGTGCCAGCAGTTTCGGAGGGAGCTACGAGCAGTACTTC
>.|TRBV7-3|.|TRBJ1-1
CASSIARNTEAFF
TGTGCCAGCAGCATCGCTCGGAACACTGAAGCTTTCTTT
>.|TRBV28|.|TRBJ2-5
CASSLQARRETQYF
TGTGCCAGCAGTTTGCAGGCGCGTAGAGAGACCCAGTACTTC
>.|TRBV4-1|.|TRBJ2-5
CASSQLPLRVETQYF
TGCGCCAGCAGCCAACTGCCCCTCCGGGTAGAGACCCAGTACTTC
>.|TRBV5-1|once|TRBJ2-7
CASSLDAAYEQYF
TGCGCCAGCAGCTTGGACGCCGCCTACGAGCAGTACTTC
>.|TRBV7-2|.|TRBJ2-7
CASSLEVQVSYEQYF
TGTGCCAGCAGCTTAGAAGTGCAGGTCAGCTACGAGCAGTACTTC
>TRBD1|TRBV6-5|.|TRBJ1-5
CASSRGQVGNQPQHF
TGTGCCAGCAGCCGGGGACAGGTTGGCAATCAGCCCCAGCATTTT
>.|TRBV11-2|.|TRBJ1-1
CASSLDLDRNTEAFF
TGTGCCAGCAGCTTAGACCTGGACAGGAACACTGAAGCTTTCTTT
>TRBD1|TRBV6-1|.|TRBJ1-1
CASSALGQGKGAFF
TGTGCCAGCAGTGCCTTGGGACAGGGTAAGGGAGCTTTCTTT
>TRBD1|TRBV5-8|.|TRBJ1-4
CASSRGQGRESEKLFF
TGTGCCAGCAGCAGGGGACAGGGCCGGGAATCGGAAAAACTGTTTTTT
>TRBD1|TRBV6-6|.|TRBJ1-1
CASSPPPDRANTEAFF
TGTGCCAGCAGCCCACCTCCAGACAGGGCAAACACTGAAGCTTTCTTT
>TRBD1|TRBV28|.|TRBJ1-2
CASSLIGQGNPGGYTF
TGTGCCAGCAGTTTAATCGGACAGGGGAATCCGGGTGGCTACACCTTC
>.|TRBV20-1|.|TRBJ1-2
CSASRTVGYTF
TGCAGTGCTTCGAGGACGGTCGGCTACACCTTC
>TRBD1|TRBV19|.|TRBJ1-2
CASSPLGTGNYGYTF
TGTGCCAGTAGTCCTCTAGGGACAGGGAACTATGGCTACACCTTC
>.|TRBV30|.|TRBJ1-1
CAWSVLEGTEAFF
TGTGCCTGGAGTGTACTGGAGGGCACTGAAGCTTTCTTT
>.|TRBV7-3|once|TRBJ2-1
CASSLGLPSSYNEQFF
TGTGCCAGCAGCTTAGGACTACCGAGCTCCTACAATGAGCAGTTCTTC
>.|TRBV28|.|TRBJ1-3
CASSLNYVKGGNTIYF
TGTGCCAGCAGTTTAAATTACGTCAAAGGGGGGAACACCATATATTTT
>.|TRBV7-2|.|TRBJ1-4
CASSLVRGGEKLFF
TGTGCCAGCAGCTTAGTCAGGGGAGGGGAAAAACTGTTTTTT
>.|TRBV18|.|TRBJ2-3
CASSPWRGTNSDTQYF
TGTGCCAGCTCACCATGGAGGGGGACGAATTCAGATACGCAGTATTTT
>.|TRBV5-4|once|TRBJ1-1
CASSLGEEFAFF
TGTGCCAGCAGCTTGGGGGAAGAGTTCGCTTTCTTT
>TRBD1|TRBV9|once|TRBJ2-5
CASIIGPRGGETQYF
TGTGCCAGCATTATCGGGCCCCGAGGGGGCGAGACCCAGTACTTC
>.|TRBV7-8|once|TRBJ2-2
CASSLEGGHTGELFF
TGTGCCAGCAGCTTAGAAGGGGGACACACCGGGGAGCTGTTTTTT
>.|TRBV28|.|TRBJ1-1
CASRSGGTYYTEAFF
TGTGCCAGCAGGTCCGGTGGGACGTATTACACTGAAGCTTTCTTT